This TCR beta chain came from a study of post-analysis software for immune sequencing data. Comment on this clonotype: What it recognizes is unknown.

Unique molecular identifiers were carried by the TCR beta cDNA libraries. A single record per CDR3 protein comes from TCRdb applying MiXCR to the PCR reads. Seen here are about 540,000 distinct CDR3 sequences, around a third observed once, and the top ten hold about 5.6%. The CDR3 has 11 amino acids. Germline V gene lookup returns CDR1 SEHNR and CDR2 FQNEAQ (reference sequence). V was cut by 6 bases and J by 8 bases, with 8 bases left in between. Study conclusions and caveats: The study found TRBV5-6, TRBV5-1 and TRBV20-1 among a few TRBV segments more frequent in patients than controls.

Sequenced input: blood. The clonotype comes from a girl under 18 with multiple sclerosis. The rearrangement uses TRBV7-9 and TRBJ2-1; D uncertain. The CDR3 protein is CASSSGYEQFF. CDR3 nucleotides: TGTGCCAGCAGTTCTGGCTATGAGCAGTTCTTC.